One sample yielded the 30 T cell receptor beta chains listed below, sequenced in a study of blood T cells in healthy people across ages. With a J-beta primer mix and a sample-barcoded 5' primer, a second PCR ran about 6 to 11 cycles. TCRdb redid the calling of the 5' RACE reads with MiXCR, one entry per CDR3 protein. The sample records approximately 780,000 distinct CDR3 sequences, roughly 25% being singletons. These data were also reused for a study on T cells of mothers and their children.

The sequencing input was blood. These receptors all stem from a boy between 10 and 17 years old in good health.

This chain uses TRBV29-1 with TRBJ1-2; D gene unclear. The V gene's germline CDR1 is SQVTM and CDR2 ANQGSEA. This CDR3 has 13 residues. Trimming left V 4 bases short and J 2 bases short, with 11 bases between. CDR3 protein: CSVAQSQNYGYTF. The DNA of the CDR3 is TGCAGCGTTGCGCAGTCCCAAAACTATGGCTACACCTTC. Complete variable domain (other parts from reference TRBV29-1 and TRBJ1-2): SAVISQKPSRDICQRGTSLTIQCQVDSQVTMMFWYRQQPGQSLTLIATANQGSEATYESGFVIDKFPISRPNLTFSTLTVSNMSPEDSSIYLCSVAQSQNYGYTFGSGTRLTVV.

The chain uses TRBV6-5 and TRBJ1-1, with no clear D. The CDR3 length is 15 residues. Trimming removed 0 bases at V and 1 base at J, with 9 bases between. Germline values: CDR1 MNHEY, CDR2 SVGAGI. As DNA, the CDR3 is TGTGCCAGCAGTTACTCGAGCCGACAGAACACTGAAGCTTTCTTT. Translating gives CASSYSSRQNTEAFF.

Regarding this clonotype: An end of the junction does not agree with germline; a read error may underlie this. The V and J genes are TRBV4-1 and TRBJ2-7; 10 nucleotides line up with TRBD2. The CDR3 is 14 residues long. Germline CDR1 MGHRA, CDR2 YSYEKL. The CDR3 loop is CTSSQREGGNEQYF. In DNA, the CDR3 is TGCACCAGCAGCCAGCGGGAGGGGGGGAACGAGCAGTACTTC.

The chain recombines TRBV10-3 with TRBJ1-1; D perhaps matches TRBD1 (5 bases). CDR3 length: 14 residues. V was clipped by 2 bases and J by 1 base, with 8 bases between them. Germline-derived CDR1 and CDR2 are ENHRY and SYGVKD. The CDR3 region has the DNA TGTGCCATCAGTGAGCGACAGACGAACACTGAAGCTTTCTTT. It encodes CAISERQTNTEAFF.

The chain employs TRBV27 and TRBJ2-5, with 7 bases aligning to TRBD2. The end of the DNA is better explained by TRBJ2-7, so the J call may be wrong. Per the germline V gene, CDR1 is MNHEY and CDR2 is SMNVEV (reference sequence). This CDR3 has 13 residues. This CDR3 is CASGYGGVYEQYF. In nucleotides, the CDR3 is TGTGCCAGCGGCTATGGGGGGGTCTACGAGCAGTACTTC.

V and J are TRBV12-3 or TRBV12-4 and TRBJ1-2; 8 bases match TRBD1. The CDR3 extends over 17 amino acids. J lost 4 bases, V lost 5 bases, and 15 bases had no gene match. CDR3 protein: CASSPGTGPPPLYGYTF. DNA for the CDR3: TGTGCCAGCAGTCCAGGGACAGGTCCACCGCCACTCTATGGCTACACCTTC.

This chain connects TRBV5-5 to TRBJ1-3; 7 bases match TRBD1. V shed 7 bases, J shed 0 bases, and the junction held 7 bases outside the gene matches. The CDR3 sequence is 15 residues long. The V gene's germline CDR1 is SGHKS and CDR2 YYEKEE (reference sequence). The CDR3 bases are TGTGCCAGCGGAGAGGGGGCCTTCTCTGGAAACACCATATATTTT. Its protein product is CASGEGAFSGNTIYF.

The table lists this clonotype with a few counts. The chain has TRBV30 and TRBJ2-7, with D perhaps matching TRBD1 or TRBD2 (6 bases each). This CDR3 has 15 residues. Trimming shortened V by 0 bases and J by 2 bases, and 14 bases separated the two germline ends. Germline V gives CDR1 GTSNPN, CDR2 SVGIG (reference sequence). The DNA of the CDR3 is TGTGCCTGGAGTGTACCCGGGGGCCGAACCTACGAGCAGTACTTC. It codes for CAWSVPGGRTYEQYF.

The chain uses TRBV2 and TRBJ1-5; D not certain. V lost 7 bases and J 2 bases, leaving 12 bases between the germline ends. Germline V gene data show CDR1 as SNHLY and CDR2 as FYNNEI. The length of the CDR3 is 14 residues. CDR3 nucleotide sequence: TGTGCCAGCACGACGTCCCGGGGCAATCAGCCCCAGCATTTT. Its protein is CASTTSRGNQPQHF.

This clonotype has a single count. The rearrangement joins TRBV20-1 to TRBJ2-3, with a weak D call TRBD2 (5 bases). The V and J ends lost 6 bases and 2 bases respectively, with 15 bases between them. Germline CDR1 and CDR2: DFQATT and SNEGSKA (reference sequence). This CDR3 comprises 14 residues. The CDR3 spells CSARGFSATDTQYF. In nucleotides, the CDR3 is TGCAGTGCACGGGGTTTCTCGGCCACAGATACGCAGTATTTT.

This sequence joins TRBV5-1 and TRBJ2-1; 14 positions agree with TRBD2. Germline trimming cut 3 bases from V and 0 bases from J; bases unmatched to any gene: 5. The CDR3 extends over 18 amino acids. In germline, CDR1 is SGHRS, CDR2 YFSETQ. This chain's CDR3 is CASSYRGLAGVSYNEQFF. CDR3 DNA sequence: TGCGCCAGCAGCTATCGGGGACTAGCGGGAGTCTCCTACAATGAGCAGTTCTTC.

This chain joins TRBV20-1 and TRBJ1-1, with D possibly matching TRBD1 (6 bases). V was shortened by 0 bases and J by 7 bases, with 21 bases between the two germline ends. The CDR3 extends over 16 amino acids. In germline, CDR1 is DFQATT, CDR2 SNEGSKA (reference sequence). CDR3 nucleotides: TGCAGTGCTAGAGATGGCGGGGGCTTAGGTCGTGTTGAAGCTTTCTTT. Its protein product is CSARDGGGLGRVEAFF.

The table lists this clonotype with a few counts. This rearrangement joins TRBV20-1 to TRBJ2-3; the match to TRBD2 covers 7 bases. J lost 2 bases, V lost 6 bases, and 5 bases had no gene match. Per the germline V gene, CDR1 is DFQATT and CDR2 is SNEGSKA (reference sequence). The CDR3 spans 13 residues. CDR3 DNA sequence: TGCAGTGCGGGCGGGGGATTCACAGATACGCAGTATTTT. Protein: CSAGGGFTDTQYF.

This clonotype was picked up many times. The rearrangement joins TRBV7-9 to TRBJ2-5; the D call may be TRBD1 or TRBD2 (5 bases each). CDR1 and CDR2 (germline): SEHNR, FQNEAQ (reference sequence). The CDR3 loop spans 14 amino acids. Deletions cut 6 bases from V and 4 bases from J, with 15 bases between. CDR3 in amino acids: CASRRDPRGETQYF. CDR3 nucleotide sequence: TGTGCCAGCAGGAGGGACCCCCGGGGAGAGACCCAGTACTTC.

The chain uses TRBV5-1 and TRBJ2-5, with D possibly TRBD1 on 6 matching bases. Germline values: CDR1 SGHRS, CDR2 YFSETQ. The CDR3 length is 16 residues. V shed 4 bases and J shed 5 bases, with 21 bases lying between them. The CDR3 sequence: CASSLNRDTLWETQYF. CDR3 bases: TGCGCCAGCAGCCTGAACCGGGACACTCTTTGGGAGACCCAGTACTTC.

In DNA, the CDR3 is TGTGCCAGCAGTTTGCAGACCCCCTACGAGCAGTACTTC. It specifies CASSLQTPYEQYF. The chain uses TRBV28 and TRBJ2-1; unclear D gene. TRBJ2-7 matches the DNA end more closely, so the J call is doubtful. This CDR3 has 13 amino acids. From germline, CDR1 is MDHEN and CDR2 SYDVKM.

Here the CDR3 reads CASSPQGAVAEAFF. The DNA of the CDR3 is TGTGCCAGCAGTCCCCAGGGGGCCGTAGCTGAAGCTTTCTTT. The chain carries TRBV27 and TRBJ1-1; 8 bases are a match to TRBD1. This CDR3 has 14 amino acids. V shed 5 bases, J shed 6 bases, and the junction held 8 bases outside the gene matches. The germline gives CDR1 MNHEY, CDR2 SMNVEV (reference sequence).

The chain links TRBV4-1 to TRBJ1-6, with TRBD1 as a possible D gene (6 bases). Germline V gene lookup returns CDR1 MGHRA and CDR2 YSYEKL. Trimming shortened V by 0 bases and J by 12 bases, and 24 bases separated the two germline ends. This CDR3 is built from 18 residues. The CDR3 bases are TGCGCCAGCAGCCAAGATCCCCGGACAGCAGGCCTTAGAAGACCCCTCCACTTT. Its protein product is CASSQDPRTAGLRRPLHF.

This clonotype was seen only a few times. CDR3: CASSRTTGLYEQYF. The CDR3 DNA follows: TGTGCCAGTAGCCGGACTACAGGCTTGTACGAGCAGTACTTC. V gene TRBV6-6 combines with J gene TRBJ2-5; TRBD2 might be the D (6 bases). Near its end, the DNA agrees better with TRBJ2-7, so the J call may be wrong. The CDR3 consists of 14 residues. CDR1 MNHNY and CDR2 SVGAGI come from the germline V gene (reference sequence).

The CDR3 bases are TGTGCCACCAGTAGTCGCACCCTTGGAGTCGAGACCCAGTACTTC. It yields the protein CATSSRTLGVETQYF. The V and J genes are TRBV15 and TRBJ2-5; no definite D call. Germline CDR1 reads LNHNV; CDR2 reads YYDKDF (reference sequence). The CDR3 contains 15 residues. V gave up 6 bases and J gave up 5 bases, with 19 bases separating them. The full variable domain, in which reference TRBV15 and TRBJ2-5 provide the parts outside the CDR3, is DAMVIQNPRYQVTQFGKPVTLSCSQTLNHNVMYWYQQKSSQAPKLLFHYYDKDFNNEADTPDNFQSRRPNTSFCFLDIRSPGLGDTAMYLCATSSRTLGVETQYFGPGTRLLVL.

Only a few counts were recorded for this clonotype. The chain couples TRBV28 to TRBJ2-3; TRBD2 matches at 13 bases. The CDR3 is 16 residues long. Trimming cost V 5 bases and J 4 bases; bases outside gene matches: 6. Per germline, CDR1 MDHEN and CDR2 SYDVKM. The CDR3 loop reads CASSGTSGGGSDTQYF. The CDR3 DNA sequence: TGTGCCAGCAGTGGAACTAGCGGGGGGGGATCAGATACGCAGTATTTT.

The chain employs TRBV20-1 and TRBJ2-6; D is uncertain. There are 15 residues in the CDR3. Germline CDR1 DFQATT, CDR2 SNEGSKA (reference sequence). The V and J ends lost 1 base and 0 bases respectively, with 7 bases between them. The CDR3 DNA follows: TGCAGTGCTAGAGTGCCGAGCTCTGGGGCCAACGTCCTGACTTTC. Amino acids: CSARVPSSGANVLTF.

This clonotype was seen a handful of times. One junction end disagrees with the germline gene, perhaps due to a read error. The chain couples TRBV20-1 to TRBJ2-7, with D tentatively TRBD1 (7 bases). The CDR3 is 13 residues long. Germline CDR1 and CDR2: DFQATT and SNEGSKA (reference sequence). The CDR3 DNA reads TGCAGTGCTAGCCCCGGGACAGCGGGCCCGCGGTTCTTC. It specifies CSASPGTAGPRFF.

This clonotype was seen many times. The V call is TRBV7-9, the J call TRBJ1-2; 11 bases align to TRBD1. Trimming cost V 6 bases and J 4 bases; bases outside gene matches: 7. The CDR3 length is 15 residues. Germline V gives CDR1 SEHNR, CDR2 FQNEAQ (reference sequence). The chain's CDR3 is CASSPRTGGVYGYTF. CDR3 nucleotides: TGTGCCAGCAGTCCCCGGACAGGGGGCGTCTATGGCTACACCTTC.

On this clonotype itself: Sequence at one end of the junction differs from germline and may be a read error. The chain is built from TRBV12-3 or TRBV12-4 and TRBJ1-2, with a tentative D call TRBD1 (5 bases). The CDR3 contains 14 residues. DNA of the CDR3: TGTGCCAGCAGTTTAGGCGGCAGGGTCTATGGCTACACTTTC. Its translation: CASSLGGRVYGYTF.

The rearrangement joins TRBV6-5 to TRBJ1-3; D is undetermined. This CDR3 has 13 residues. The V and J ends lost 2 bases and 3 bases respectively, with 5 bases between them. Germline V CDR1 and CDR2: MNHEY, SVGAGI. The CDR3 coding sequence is TGTGCCAGCAGTTACAGAGATGGAAACACCATATATTTT. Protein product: CASSYRDGNTIYF.

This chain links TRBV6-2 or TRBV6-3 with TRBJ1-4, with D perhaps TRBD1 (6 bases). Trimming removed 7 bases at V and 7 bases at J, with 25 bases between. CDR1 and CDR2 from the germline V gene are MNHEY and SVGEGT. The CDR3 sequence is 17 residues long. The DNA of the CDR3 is TGTGCCAGCAATTTTAAGGGGGGCGCGGGAGGGCCTGAAAAACTGTTTTTT. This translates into CASNFKGGAGGPEKLFF.

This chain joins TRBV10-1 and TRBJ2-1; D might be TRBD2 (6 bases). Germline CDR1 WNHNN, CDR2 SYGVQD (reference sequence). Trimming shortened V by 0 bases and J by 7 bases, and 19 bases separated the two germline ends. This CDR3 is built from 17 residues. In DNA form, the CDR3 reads TGCGCCAGCAGTGAGTCCCCGACTAGTGGGGGTATGAATGAGCAGTTCTTC. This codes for CASSESPTSGGMNEQFF.

CDR3 in amino acids: CASSQGRGRNTGELFF. The DNA for the CDR3 is TGCGCCAGCAGCCAAGGCAGGGGGAGGAACACCGGGGAGCTGTTTTTT. The rearrangement links TRBV4-1 to TRBJ2-2; 7 bases are shared with TRBD1. This CDR3 is built from 16 residues. The J segment lost 1 base and the V segment lost 1 base, leaving 3 bases of the junction unmatched. Per the germline V gene, CDR1 is MGHRA and CDR2 is YSYEKL.

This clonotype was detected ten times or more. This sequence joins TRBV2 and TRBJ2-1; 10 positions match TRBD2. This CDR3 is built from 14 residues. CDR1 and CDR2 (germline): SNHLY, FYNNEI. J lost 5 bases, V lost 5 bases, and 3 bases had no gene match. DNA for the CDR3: TGTGCCAGCAGTAAAACTAGCGGGGACAATGAGCAGTTCTTC. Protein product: CASSKTSGDNEQFF.